The clone carrying this T cell receptor beta chain was seen at least ten times. The antigen is not known. TCRdb itself ran the 5' RACE reads through MiXCR, one entry per CDR3 protein. The sample shows under 350,000 distinct CDR3 sequences, about 16% of them seen only once. The sample is drawn from a study of T-cell memory formation after mild COVID-19. Overall study results and limits: From day 15 to 85, contracting clones were balanced between CD4 and CD8, whereas later expanders leaned toward CD4+.

This CDR3 has 13 amino acids. Germline V gene data show CDR1 as LGHNA and CDR2 as YSLEER. V gave up 8 bases and J gave up 3 bases, with 12 bases separating them. The J gene is TRBJ2-3, the V gene TRBV4-3, with D uncertain. This TCR was recovered from a man aged 18-30 years who had mild COVID-19 (a few samples of this study predate the infection). Cell type and time point are not known. Sequences were obtained from PBMCs or a T cell subset sorted from them (not recorded which). The CDR3 loop is CASGVVGTDTQYF. Here the CDR3 DNA reads TGCGCCAGCGGGGTGGTTGGGACAGATACGCAGTATTTT.